This is a list of T cell receptor beta chains from one sample in a study of a mutant IDH1 vaccine in newly diagnosed glioma. Antigens of these TCRs are unknown. TCRdb's table, derived via immunoSEQ multiplex PCR, lists solely in-frame clones and lacks some. The table records tens of thousands of clones, about 88% of them present only once. This specimen was PBMCs, taken from a glioma patient whose treatment included an IDH1 peptide vaccine. These receptors came from a woman between 35 and 50 years old with glioma. The CDR3 runs from the conserved cysteine through the conserved F or W.

V gene: TRBV9; J gene: TRBJ1-1; CDR3 length: 15; CDR3 protein: CASSVDATGGTEAFF
V gene: TRBV4-1; J gene: TRBJ2-3; CDR3 length: 16; CDR3 protein: CASSQEDRFRTDTQYF
V gene: TRBV7-2; J gene: TRBJ2-1; CDR3 length: 14; CDR3 protein: CASSLGTSVNEQFF
V gene: TRBV7-8; J gene: TRBJ2-7; CDR3 length: 12; CDR3 protein: CASGGSPYEQYF
V gene: TRBV14; J gene: TRBJ1-6; CDR3 length: 13; CDR3 protein: CASSEGLNSPLHF
V gene: TRBV9; J gene: TRBJ2-3; CDR3 length: 16; CDR3 protein: CASSVRGGTSTDTQYF
V gene: TRBV5-1; J gene: TRBJ1-1; CDR3 length: 17; CDR3 protein: CASSLSYQGVLGTEAFF
V gene: TRBV15; J gene: TRBJ1-4; CDR3 length: 14; CDR3 protein: CATSRGRGKEKLFF
V gene: TRBV27; J gene: TRBJ1-2; CDR3 length: 14; CDR3 protein: CASSSLPENYGYTF
V gene: TRBV27; J gene: TRBJ2-5; CDR3 length: 16; CDR3 protein: CASSSGTSAGVKTQYF
V gene: TRBV4-1; J gene: TRBJ1-2; CDR3 length: 14; CDR3 protein: CASSGARGVNGYTF
V gene: TRBV7-7; J gene: TRBJ2-5; CDR3 length: 16; CDR3 protein: CASSPSAGVGAETQYF
V gene: TRBV7-6; J gene: TRBJ2-7; CDR3 length: 14; CDR3 protein: CASSQNGFSDEQYF
V gene: TRBV27; J gene: TRBJ1-2; CDR3 length: 15; CDR3 protein: CASRTYRISNYGYTF
V gene: TRBV7-8; J gene: TRBJ2-7; CDR3 length: 12; CDR3 protein: CASSSTGYEQYF
V gene: TRBV5-6; J gene: TRBJ2-3; CDR3 length: 16; CDR3 protein: CASSLAGTRPTDTQYF
V gene: TRBV10-1; J gene: TRBJ2-1; CDR3 length: 13; CDR3 protein: CASSETGAREQFF
V gene: TRBV7-2; J gene: TRBJ1-1; CDR3 length: 13; CDR3 protein: CASSFAGTSSAFF
V gene: TRBV10-2; J gene: TRBJ2-1; CDR3 length: 15; CDR3 protein: CASSEEYRFQGEQFF
V gene: TRBV5-4; J gene: TRBJ1-2; CDR3 length: 17; CDR3 protein: CASSLELGQGPHYGYTF
V gene: TRBV2; J gene: TRBJ1-1; CDR3 length: 13; CDR3 protein: CASSEGFDRDAFF
V gene: TRBV19; J gene: TRBJ2-7; CDR3 length: 14; CDR3 protein: CASSIKKGLADQYF
V gene: TRBV19; J gene: TRBJ2-3; CDR3 length: 15; CDR3 protein: CASSLSGGSTDTQYF
V gene: TRBV20-1; J gene: TRBJ1-2; CDR3 length: 11; CDR3 protein: CSAHARDGYTF
V gene: TRBV9; J gene: TRBJ2-2; CDR3 length: 12; CDR3 protein: CASGPDTGELFF
V gene: TRBV5-1; J gene: TRBJ2-1; CDR3 length: 19; CDR3 protein: CASSLVASGATAPYNEQFF
V gene: TRBV19; J gene: TRBJ2-1; CDR3 length: 16; CDR3 protein: CASSIAGQSSYNEQFF
V gene: TRBV11-2; J gene: TRBJ2-7; CDR3 length: 18; CDR3 protein: CASSPKTSQGPPPYEQYF